The 4 T cell receptor beta chains below were found in one sample sequenced in a study of CD8+ T cells in alopecia areata (dated by TCRdb to the late 2010s). Libraries were prepared through the immunoSEQ multiplex PCR assay. For TCR sequencing, RNA was extracted from every sample and reverse transcribed into cDNA to serve as template. TCRdb holds this immuneACCESS table with in-frame rearrangements only. Some clones are missing; in checked studies, unresolved V genes explain under half, and the rest has no known cause. The sample yields 200,000 or so clones; just over 55% were counted once. The ten largest clones capture about 5.3% of the sample. The sample comprised CD8+ T cells sorted from blood. Receptors originate from a human donor in good health.

The chain recombines TRBV12-5 with TRBJ1-5, with a weak D call TRBD1 (6 bases). Germline V gene lookup returns CDR1 LGHNT and CDR2 FRNRAP. Trimming cost V 5 bases and J 2 bases, with 13 bases left between them. CDR3 length: 15 residues. The chain's CDR3 is CASGPEGVGNQPQHF. The CDR3 region has the DNA TGTGCTAGTGGTCCGGAGGGGGTAGGCAATCAGCCCCAGCATTTT.

This chain uses TRBV5-1 with TRBJ2-3, with 7 nucleotides matching TRBD2. The germline V gene encodes CDR1 SGHRS and CDR2 YFSETQ. Trimming took 9 bases from V and 0 from J; bases not matched to a gene: 10. The CDR3 totals 15 residues. The CDR3 here is CATTSGGTSTDTQYF. CDR3 DNA: TGCGCCACCACCTCCGGGGGGACTAGCACAGATACGCAGTATTTT.

The gene calls are TRBV11-2 and TRBJ2-1; 9 bases align to TRBD2. The germline CDR1 and CDR2 sequences are SGHAT and FQNNGV. The trim removed 6 bases at V and 5 bases at J, leaving 8 bases unmatched. The CDR3 covers 15 residues. The CDR3 DNA follows: TGTGCCAGCAGGTTGAGCGGGGGGAACGACAATGAGCAGTTCTTC. It translates to CASRLSGGNDNEQFF.

The genes are TRBV6-5 and TRBJ1-1, with D possibly TRBD1 on 5 matching bases. V shed 3 bases and J shed 1 base, with 9 bases lying between them. This CDR3 is built from 14 residues. The germline V gene encodes CDR1 MNHEY and CDR2 SVGAGI. The CDR3 DNA follows: TGTGCCAGCAGTTATCGTACAGGGAACACTGAAGCTTTCTTT. It translates to CASSYRTGNTEAFF.